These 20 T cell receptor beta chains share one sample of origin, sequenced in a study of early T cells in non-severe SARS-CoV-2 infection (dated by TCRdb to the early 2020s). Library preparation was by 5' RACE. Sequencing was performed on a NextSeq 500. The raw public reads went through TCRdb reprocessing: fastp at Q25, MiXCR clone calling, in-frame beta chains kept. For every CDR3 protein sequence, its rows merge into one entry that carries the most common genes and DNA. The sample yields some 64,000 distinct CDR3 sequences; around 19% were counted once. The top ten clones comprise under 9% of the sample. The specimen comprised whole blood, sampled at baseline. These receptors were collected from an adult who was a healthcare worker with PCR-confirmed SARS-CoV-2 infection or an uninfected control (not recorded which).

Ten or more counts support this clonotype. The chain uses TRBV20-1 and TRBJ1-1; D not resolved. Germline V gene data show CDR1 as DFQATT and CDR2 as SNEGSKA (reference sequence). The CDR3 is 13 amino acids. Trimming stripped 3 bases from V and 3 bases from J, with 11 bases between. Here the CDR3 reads CSARAGLDTEAFF. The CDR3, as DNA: TGCAGTGCTAGGGCCGGGCTGGACACTGAAGCTTTCTTT.

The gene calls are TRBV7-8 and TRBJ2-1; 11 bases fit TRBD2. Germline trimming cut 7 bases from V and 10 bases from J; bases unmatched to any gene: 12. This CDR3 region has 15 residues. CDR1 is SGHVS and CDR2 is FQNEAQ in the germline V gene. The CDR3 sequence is CASTVTSGNPGEQFF. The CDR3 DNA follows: TGTGCCAGCACCGTGACTAGCGGGAATCCCGGAGAGCAGTTCTTC.

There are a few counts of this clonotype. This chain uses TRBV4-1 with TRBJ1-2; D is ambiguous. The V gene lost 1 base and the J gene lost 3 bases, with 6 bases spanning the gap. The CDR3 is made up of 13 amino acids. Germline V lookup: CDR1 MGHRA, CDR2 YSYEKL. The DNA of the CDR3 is TGCGCCAGCAGCCAAGCCCAGGACTATGGCTACACCTTC. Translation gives CASSQAQDYGYTF.

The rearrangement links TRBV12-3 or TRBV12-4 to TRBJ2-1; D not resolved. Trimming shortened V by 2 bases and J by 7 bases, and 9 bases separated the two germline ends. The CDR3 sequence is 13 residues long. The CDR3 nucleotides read TGTGCCAGCAGTTTATCGGCGAGTAATGAGCAGTTCTTC. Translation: CASSLSASNEQFF.

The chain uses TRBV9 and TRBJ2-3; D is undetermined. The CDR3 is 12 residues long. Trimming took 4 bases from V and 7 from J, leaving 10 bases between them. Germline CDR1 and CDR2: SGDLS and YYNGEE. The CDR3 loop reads CASSSTHYTQYF. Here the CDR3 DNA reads TGTGCCAGCAGCTCGACTCATTATACGCAGTATTTT.

In DNA form, the CDR3 reads TGTGCCAGCTCACCCTATCGGGAGGGGAATCAGCCCCAGCATTTT. Translating gives CASSPYREGNQPQHF. The rearrangement joins TRBV18 to TRBJ1-5; a possible D gene is TRBD1 (5 bases). The CDR3 is made up of 15 amino acids. CDR1 and CDR2 from the germline V gene are KGHSH and LQKENI. With 3 bases removed from V and 4 bases from J, the gap between germline ends came to 13 bases.

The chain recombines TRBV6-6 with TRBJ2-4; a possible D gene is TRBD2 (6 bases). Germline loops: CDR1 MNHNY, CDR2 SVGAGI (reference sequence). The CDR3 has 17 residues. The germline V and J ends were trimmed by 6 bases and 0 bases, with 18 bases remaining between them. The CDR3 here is CASSPGGKQLAKNIQYF. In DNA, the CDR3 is TGTGCCAGCAGCCCCGGGGGAAAACAGCTAGCCAAAAACATTCAGTACTTC.

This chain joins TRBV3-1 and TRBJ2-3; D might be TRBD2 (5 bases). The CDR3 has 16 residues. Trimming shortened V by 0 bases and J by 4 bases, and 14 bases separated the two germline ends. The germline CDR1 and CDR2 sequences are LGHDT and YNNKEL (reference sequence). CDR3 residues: CASSQDGWVSADTQYF. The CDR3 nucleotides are TGTGCCAGCAGCCAAGATGGATGGGTTAGCGCAGATACGCAGTATTTT.

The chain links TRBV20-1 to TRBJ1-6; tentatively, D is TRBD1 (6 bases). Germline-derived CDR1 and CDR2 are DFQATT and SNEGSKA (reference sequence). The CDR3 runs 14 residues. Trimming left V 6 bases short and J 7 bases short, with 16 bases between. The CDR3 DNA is TGCAGTGCGCGCAGTACAGGGCCCAATTCACCCCTCCACTTT. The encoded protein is CSARSTGPNSPLHF.

The CDR3, as DNA: TGTGCCAGCTCACCCTCCGGCCGAGCGGGGGAGCAGTACTTC. This sequence encodes CASSPSGRAGEQYF. V is TRBV18 and J is TRBJ2-7; 7 bases fit TRBD2. The CDR3 is 14 amino acids. The germline V gene encodes CDR1 KGHSH and CDR2 LQKENI. Unmatched junction bases numbered 9, after V lost 3 bases and J lost 7 bases. Full variable domain (outside the CDR3, taken from reference TRBV18 and TRBJ2-7): NAGVMQNPRHLVRRRGQEARLRCSPMKGHSHVYWYRQLPEEGLKFMVYLQKENIIDESGMPKERFSAEFPKEGPSILRIQQVVRGDSAAYFCASSPSGRAGEQYFGPGTRLTVT.

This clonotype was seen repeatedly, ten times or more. The CDR3 reads CASSLTGAAKNIQYF. Written as DNA, the CDR3 is TGTGCCAGCAGCCTCACCGGGGCGGCCAAAAACATTCAGTACTTC. J is TRBJ2-4 and V is TRBV28; tentatively, D is TRBD1 or TRBD2 (5 bases each). Germline V lookup: CDR1 MDHEN, CDR2 SYDVKM. The CDR3 is 15 residues long. V shed 6 bases and J shed 1 base, with 13 bases lying between them.

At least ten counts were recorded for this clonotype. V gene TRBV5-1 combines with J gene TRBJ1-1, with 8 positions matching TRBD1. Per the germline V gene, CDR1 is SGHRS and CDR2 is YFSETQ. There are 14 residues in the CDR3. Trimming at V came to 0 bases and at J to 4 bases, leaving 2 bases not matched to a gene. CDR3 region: CASSLAGGLTEAFF. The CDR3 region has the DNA TGCGCCAGCAGCTTGGCAGGGGGCCTCACTGAAGCTTTCTTT. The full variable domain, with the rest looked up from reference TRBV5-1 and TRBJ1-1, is KAGVTQTPRYLIKTRGQQVTLSCSPISGHRSVSWYQQTPGQGLQFLFEYFSETQRNKGNFPGRFSGRQFSNSRSEMNVSTLELGDSALYLCASSLAGGLTEAFFGQGTRLTVV.

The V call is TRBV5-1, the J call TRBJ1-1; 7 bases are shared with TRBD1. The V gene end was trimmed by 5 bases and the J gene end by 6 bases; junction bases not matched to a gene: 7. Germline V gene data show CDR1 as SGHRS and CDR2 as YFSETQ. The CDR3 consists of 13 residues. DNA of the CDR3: TGCGCCAGCAGAGGGACAGTTACCGCTGAAGCTTTCTTT. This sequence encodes CASRGTVTAEAFF.

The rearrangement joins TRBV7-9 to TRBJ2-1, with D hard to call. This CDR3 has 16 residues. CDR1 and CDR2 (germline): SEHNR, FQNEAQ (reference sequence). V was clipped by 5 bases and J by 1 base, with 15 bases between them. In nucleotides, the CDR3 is TGTGCCAGCAGCCCACGAGTAGCTCTATCCTACAATGAGCAGTTCTTC. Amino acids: CASSPRVALSYNEQFF.

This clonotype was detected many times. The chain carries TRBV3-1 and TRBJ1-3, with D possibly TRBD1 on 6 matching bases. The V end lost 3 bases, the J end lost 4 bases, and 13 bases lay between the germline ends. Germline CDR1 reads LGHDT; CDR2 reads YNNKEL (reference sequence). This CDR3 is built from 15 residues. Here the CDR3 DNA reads TGTGCCAGCAGCCATACAGGGCTTACAGGAAACACCATATATTTT. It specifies CASSHTGLTGNTIYF.

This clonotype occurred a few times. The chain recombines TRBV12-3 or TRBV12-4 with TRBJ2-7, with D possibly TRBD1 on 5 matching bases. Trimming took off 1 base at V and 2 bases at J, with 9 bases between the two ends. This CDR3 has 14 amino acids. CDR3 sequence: CASSLGSRAYEQYF. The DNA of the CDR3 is TGTGCCAGCAGTTTAGGGTCCAGGGCCTACGAGCAGTACTTC.

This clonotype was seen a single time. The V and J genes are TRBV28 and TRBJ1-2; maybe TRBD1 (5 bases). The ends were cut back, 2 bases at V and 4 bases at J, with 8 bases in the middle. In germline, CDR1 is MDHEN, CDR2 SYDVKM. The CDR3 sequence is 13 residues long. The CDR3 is CASSLQGPYGYTF. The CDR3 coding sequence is TGTGCCAGCAGTTTACAGGGCCCCTATGGCTACACCTTC.

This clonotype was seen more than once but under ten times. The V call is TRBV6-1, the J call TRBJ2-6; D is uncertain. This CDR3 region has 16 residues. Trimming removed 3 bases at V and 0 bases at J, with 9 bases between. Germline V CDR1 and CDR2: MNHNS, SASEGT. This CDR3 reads CASSDPNHSGANVLTF. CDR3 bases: TGTGCCAGCAGTGATCCAAACCACTCTGGGGCCAACGTCCTGACTTTC.

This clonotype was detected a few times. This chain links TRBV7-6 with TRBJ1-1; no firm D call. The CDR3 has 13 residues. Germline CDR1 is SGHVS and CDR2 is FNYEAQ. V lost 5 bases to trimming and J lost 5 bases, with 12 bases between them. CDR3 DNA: TGTGCCAGCAGCCACGAGGCGTGGACTGAAGCTTTCTTT. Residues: CASSHEAWTEAFF.

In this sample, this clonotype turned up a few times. The CDR3 nucleotides are TGTGCCAGCAGCCAACCCTCGGGGACAGGGTTGTTCTTC. It translates to CASSQPSGTGLFF. The chain carries TRBV4-2 and TRBJ2-1; 9 nucleotides match TRBD1. The CDR3 has 13 residues. In germline, CDR1 is LGHNA, CDR2 YNFKEQ. After removal of 2 bases from V and 15 bases from J, the junction contained 8 bases not matched to a gene.